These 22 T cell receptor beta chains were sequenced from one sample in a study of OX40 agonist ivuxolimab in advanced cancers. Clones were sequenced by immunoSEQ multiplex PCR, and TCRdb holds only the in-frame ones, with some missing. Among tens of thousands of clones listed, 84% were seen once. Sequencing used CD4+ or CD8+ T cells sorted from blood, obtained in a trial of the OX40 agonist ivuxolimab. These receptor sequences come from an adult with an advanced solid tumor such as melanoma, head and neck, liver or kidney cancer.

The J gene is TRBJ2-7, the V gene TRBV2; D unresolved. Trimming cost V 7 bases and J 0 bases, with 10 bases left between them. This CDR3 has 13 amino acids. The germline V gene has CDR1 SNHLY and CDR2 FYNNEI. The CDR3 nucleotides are TGTGCCAGCACGGTCTCGGACTCCTACGAGCAGTACTTC. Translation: CASTVSDSYEQYF.

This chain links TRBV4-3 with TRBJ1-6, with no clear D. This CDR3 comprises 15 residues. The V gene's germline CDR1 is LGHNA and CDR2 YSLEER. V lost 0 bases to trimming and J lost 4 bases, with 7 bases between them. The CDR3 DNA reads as TGCGCCAGCAGCCAAGATAGTGGGTATAATTCACCCCTCCACTTT. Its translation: CASSQDSGYNSPLHF.

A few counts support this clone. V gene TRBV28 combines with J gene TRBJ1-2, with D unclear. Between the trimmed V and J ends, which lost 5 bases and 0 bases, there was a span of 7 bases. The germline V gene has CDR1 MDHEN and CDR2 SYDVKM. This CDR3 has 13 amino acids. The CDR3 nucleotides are TGTGCCAGCAGTAGAGCAGCTAACTATGGCTACACCTTC. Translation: CASSRAANYGYTF.

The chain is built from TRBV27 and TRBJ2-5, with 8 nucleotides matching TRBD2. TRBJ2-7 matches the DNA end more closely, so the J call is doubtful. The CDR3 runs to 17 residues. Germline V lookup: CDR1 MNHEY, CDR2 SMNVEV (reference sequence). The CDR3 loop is CASSPLWGTRGSYEQYF. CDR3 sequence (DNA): TGTGCCAGCAGCCCGCTATGGGGGACTAGGGGGTCCTACGAGCAGTACTTC.

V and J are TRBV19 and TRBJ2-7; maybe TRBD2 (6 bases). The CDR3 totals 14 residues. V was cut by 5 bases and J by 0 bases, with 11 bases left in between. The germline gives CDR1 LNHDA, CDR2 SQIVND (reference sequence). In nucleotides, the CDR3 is TGTGCCAGTAGTCCCCGGGGGAGCTCCTACGAGCAGTACTTC. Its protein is CASSPRGSSYEQYF.

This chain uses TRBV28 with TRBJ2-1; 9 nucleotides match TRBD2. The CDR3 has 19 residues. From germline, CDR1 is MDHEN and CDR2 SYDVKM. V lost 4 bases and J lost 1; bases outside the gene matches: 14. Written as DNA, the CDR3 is TGTGCCAGCAGTTCTGAGGCGGGAGGGCGTCAAGGGTCCTACAATGAGCAGTTCTTC. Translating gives CASSSEAGGRQGSYNEQFF.

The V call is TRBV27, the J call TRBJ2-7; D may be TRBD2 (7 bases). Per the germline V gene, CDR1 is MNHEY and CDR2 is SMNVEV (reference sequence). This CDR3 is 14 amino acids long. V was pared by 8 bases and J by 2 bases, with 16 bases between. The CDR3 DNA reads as TGTGCCAGCTCTCGCCGGGGGGCCACCTACGAGCAGTACTTC. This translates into CASSRRGATYEQYF.

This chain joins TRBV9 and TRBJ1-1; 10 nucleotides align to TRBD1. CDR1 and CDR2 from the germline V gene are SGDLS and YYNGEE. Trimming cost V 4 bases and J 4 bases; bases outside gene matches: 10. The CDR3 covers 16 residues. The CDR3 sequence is CASSTRPGQGSTEAFF. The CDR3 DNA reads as TGTGCCAGCAGCACTCGACCGGGACAGGGGAGCACTGAAGCTTTCTTT. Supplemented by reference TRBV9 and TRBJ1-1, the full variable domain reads DSGVTQTPKHLITATGQRVTLRCSPRSGDLSVYWYQQSLDQGLQFLIQYYNGEERAKGNILERFSAQQFPDLHSELNLSSLELGDSALYFCASSTRPGQGSTEAFFGQGTRLTVV.

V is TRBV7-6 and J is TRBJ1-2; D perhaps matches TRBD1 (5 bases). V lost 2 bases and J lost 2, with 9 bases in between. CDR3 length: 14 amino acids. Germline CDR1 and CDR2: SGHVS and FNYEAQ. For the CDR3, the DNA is TGTGCCAGCAGCTTAAACCGGGGGAACTATGGCTACACCTTC. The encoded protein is CASSLNRGNYGYTF. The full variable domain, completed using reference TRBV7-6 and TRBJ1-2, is GAGVSQSPRYKVTKRGQDVALRCDPISGHVSLYWYRQALGQGPEFLTYFNYEAQQDKSGLPNDRFSAERPEGSISTLTIQRTEQRDSAMYRCASSLNRGNYGYTFGSGTRLTVV.

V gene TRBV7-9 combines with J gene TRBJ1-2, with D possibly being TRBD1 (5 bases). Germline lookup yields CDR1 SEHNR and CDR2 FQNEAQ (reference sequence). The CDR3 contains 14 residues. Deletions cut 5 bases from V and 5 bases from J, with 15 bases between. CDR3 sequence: CASSDGQGVYGYTF. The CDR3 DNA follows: TGTGCCAGCAGCGACGGCCAGGGAGTATATGGCTACACCTTC.

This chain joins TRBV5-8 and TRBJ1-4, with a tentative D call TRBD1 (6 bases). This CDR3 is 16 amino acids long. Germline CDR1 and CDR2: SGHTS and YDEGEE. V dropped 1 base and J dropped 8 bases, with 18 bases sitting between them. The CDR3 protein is CASSLTSGPQGEKLFF. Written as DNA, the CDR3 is TGTGCCAGCAGCTTGACATCGGGACCTCAGGGGGAAAAACTGTTTTTT. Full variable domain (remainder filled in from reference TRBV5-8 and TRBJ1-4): EAGVTQSPTHLIKTRGQQATLRCSPISGHTSVYWYQQALGLGLQFLLWYDEGEERNRGNFPPRFSGRQFPNYSSELNVNALELEDSALYLCASSLTSGPQGEKLFFGSGTQLSVL.

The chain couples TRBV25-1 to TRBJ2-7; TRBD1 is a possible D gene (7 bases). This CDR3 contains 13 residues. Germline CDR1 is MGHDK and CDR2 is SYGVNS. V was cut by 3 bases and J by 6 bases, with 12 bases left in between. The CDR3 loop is CASSETGTAEQYF. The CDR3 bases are TGTGCCAGCAGTGAGACAGGGACTGCCGAGCAGTACTTC.

Here the CDR3 reads CASSPLAVLQETQYF. DNA for the CDR3: TGTGCCAGCAGCCCCTTGGCGGTCCTCCAAGAGACCCAGTACTTC. The chain is built from TRBV7-9 and TRBJ2-5; D unclear. The germline CDR1 and CDR2 sequences are SEHNR and FQNEAQ (reference sequence). V dropped 5 bases and J dropped 1 base, with 14 bases sitting between them. The CDR3 spans 15 residues.

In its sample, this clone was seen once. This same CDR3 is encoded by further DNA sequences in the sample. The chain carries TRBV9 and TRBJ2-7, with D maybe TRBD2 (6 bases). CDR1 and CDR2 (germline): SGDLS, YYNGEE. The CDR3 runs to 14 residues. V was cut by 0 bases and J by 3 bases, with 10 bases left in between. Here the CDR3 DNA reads TGTGCCAGCAGCGTAGGCCAGGGAGGCTACGAGCAGTACTTC. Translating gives CASSVGQGGYEQYF.

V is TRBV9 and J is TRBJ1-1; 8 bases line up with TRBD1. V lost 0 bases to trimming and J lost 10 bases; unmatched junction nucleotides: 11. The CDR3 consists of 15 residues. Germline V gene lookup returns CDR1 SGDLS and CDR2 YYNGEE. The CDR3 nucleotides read TGTGCCAGCAGCGTAGGGGGGACAGGTAGGGAGGGAGCTTTCTTT. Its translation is CASSVGGTGREGAFF.

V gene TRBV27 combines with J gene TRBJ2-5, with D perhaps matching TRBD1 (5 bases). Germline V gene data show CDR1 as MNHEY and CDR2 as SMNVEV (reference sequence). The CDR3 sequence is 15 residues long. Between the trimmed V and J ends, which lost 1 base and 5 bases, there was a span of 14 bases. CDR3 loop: CASSLWQGRSETQYF. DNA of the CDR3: TGTGCCAGCAGTTTATGGCAGGGCCGTTCGGAGACCCAGTACTTC.

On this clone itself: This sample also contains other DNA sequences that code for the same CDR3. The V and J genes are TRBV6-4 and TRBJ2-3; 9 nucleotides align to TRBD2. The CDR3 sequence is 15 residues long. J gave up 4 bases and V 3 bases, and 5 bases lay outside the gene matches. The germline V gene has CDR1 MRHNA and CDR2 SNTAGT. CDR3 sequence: CASSDVAGGPDTQYF. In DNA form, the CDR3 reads TGTGCCAGCAGTGATGTGGCGGGGGGGCCAGATACGCAGTATTTT.

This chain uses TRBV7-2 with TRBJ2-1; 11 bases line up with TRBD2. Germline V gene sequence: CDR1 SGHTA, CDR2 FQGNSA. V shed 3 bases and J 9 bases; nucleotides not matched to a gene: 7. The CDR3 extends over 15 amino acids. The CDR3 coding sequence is TGTGCCAGCAGCTTGTCAACTAGCGGGGGCAGTGAGCAGTTCTTC. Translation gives CASSLSTSGGSEQFF.

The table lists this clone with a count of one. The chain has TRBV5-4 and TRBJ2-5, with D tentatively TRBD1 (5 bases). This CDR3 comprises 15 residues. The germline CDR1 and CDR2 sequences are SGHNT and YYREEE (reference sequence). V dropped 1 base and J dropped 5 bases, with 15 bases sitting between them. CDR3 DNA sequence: TGTGCCAGCAGCTTGTGGGCAGGGAATTTGGAGACCCAGTACTTC. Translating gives CASSLWAGNLETQYF.

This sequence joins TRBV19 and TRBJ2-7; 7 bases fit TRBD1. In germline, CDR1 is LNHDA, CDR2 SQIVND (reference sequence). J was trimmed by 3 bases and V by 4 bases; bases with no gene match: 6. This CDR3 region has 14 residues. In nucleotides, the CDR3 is TGTGCCAGTAGTACAAGGGACAGCATCTACGAGCAGTACTTC. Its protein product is CASSTRDSIYEQYF.

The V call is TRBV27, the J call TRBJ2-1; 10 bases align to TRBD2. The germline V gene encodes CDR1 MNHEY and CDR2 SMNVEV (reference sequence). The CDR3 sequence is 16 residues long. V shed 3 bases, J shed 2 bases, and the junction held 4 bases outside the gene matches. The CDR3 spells CASSLYGTSAYNEQFF. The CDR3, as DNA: TGTGCCAGCAGTTTGTACGGGACTAGCGCCTACAATGAGCAGTTCTTC.

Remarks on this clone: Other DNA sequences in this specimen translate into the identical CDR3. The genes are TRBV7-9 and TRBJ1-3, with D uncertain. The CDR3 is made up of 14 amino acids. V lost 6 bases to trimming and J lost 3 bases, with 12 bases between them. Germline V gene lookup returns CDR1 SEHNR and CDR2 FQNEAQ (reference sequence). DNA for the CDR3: TGTGCCAGCAGTTCAACCGGTTTTGGAAACACCATATATTTT. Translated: CASSSTGFGNTIYF. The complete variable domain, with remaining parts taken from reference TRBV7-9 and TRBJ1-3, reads DTGVSQNPRHKITKRGQNVTFRCDPISEHNRLYWYRQTLGQGPEFLTYFQNEAQLEKSRLLSDRFSAERPKGSFSTLEIQRTEQGDSAMYLCASSSTGFGNTIYFGEGSWLTVV.